The present T cell receptor beta chain was sequenced within a study of liver allograft versus peripheral blood T cells. On the study more broadly: Transplanted livers held T cell receptor repertoires, and these were compared with repertoires in recipients' peripheral blood. Findings and limits, study-wide: Repertoires of T cell receptors in liver allografts reportedly differed from peripheral blood repertoires.

Concerning this clonotype itself: The antigen is unknown.

TCRdb reprocessed the reads via MiXCR and lists one record per CDR3 protein. The profile covers about 16,000 distinct CDR3 sequences, with 22% appearing a single time and roughly 12% taken by the ten largest. There are 15 residues in the CDR3. Germline V CDR1 and CDR2: SGHNT, YYREEE (reference sequence). The V segment lost 3 bases and the J segment 13 bases; nucleotides outside the gene matches: 13. The chain links TRBV5-4 to TRBJ2-2; 9 nucleotides line up with TRBD1. The sequence was collected from a human patient who had a liver transplant. Some T cells may be supplied by the graft donor. CDR3 region: CASSWGEQGARALFF. The CDR3 DNA sequence: TGTGCCAGCAGCTGGGGGGAACAGGGGGCTCGAGCGCTGTTTTTT.